This T cell receptor beta chain originates from a study of blood T cell repertoires in COVID-19. Background on the study: The analysed material was cDNA or gDNA that came from T cells, B-cell-depleted T cells, or PBMCs.

V lost 0 bases and J lost 2; bases outside the gene matches: 3. The CDR3 has 16 residues. Germline lookup yields CDR1 SGDLS and CDR2 YYNGEE. Repertoires were generated with immunoSEQ multiplex PCR, while TCRdb's copy carries only in-frame clones and drops some. This sample has approximately 150,000 clones, with approximately 80% found just once. Individuals aged about 18 to 89 years were recruited from around 22 US areas. Membership in each cohort depended on participant-reported clinical history. The material sequenced was PBMCs or T cells enriched from blood (not recorded which). The genes are TRBV9 and TRBJ2-2; 8 bases map to TRBD2. This TCR was recovered from a man in his 70s who had been exposed to COVID-19. CDR3 in DNA: TGTGCCAGCAGCGTAGGGGGACTAGATAACACCGGGGAGCTGTTTTTT. The encoded protein is CASSVGGLDNTGELFF.